What follows is one T cell receptor beta chain and its context. Antigen specificity is unknown. Trimming cost V 2 bases and J 7 bases, with 11 bases left between them. The CDR3 has 13 amino acids. Germline assignment: CDR1 DFQATT and CDR2 SNEGSKA (reference sequence). The data derive from a study of identical twins. Study-wide points: Invariant populations such as MAIT and iNKT cells could partly muddle zero-insertion analyses.

TCRdb re-derived calls from the 5' RACE reads in MiXCR, one entry per CDR3 protein. The sample consists of roughly 1,500,000 distinct CDR3 sequences, about 31% of them appearing once. The clonotype comes from a newborn girl in good health. Sample: cord blood. The genes are TRBV20-1 and TRBJ1-4; D remains unclear. This CDR3 reads CSARSSGGEKLFF. CDR3 nucleotides: TGCAGTGCTAGAAGTTCGGGCGGTGAAAAACTGTTTTTT.